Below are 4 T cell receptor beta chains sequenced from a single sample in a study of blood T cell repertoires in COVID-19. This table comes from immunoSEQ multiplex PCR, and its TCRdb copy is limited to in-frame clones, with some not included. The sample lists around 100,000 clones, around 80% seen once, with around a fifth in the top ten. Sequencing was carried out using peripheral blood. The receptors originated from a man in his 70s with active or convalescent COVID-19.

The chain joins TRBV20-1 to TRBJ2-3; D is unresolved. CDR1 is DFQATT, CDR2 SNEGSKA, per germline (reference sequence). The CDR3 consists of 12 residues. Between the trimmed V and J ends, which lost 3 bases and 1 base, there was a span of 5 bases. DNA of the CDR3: TGCAGTGCTAGTTTCGGCACAGATACGCAGTATTTT. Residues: CSASFGTDTQYF.

The CDR3 DNA reads TGTGCCAGCACCCATACAGGCTATAATTCACCCCTCCACTTT. Its protein is CASTHTGYNSPLHF. The chain combines TRBV5-5 with TRBJ1-6; tentatively, D is TRBD1 (5 bases). Germline V gene data show CDR1 as SGHKS and CDR2 as YYEKEE (reference sequence). CDR3 size: 14 residues. Trimming took off 6 bases at V and 3 bases at J, with 10 bases between the two ends.

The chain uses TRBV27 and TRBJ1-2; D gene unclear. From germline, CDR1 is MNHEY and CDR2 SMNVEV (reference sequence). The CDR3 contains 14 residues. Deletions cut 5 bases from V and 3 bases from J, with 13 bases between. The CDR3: CASSPLEAHYGYTF. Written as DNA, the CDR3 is TGTGCCAGCAGTCCGTTGGAGGCGCACTATGGCTACACCTTC.

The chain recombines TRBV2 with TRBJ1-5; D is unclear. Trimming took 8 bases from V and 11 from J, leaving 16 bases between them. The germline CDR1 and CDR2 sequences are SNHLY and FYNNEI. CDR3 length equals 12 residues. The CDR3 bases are TGTGCCAGCTCAGACCTCGGGGTTGCCCAGCATTTT. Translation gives CASSDLGVAQHF.